The 25 T cell receptor beta chains presented below share a single source sample, sequenced in a study of cytomegalovirus exposure and HLA in healthy donors (TCRdb year 2017). The library was made by the immunoSEQ multiplex PCR assay. A mixture of 60 forward primers for TCR Vbeta segments and 13 reverse primers for TCR Jbeta segments was used in the multiplex PCR. Held by TCRdb, this immuneACCESS table contains in-frame sequences only and omits some clones. Under half of the omission traces to an unresolved V gene where checked; the cause of the rest is unknown. This sample has about 120,000 clones in its table, and 80% of those were observed once. The ten largest clones represent 8.8% of the sample. The sequenced sample consisted of PBMCs. The receptors originated from a female donor in good health and CMV-seropositive.

This clone was detected a few times. The rearrangement joins TRBV30 to TRBJ1-5, with TRBD1 matching over 8 bases. The CDR3 consists of 14 residues. Germline CDR1 is GTSNPN and CDR2 is SVGIG (reference sequence). V gave up 2 bases and J gave up 6 bases; unmatched junction bases: 6. CDR3 DNA: TGTGCCTGGAGTTCCGGGACAGGTAGTCAGCCCCAGCATTTT. This codes for CAWSSGTGSQPQHF.

CDR3: CASSITGLGFGETQYF. In nucleotides, the CDR3 is TGTGCCAGCAGCATAACGGGACTAGGCTTTGGAGAGACCCAGTACTTC. The chain recombines TRBV27 with TRBJ2-5, with 8 bases matching TRBD2. There are 16 residues in the CDR3. Germline trimming cut 6 bases from V and 4 bases from J; bases unmatched to any gene: 13. In germline, CDR1 is MNHEY, CDR2 SMNVEV (reference sequence).

This chain joins TRBV10-1 and TRBJ1-1; no definite D call. The CDR3 consists of 13 residues. Trimming took 2 bases from V and 7 from J, leaving 11 bases between them. In germline, CDR1 is WNHNN, CDR2 SYGVQD (reference sequence). The CDR3 sequence: CASSEASGNEAFF. DNA of the CDR3: TGCGCCAGCAGTGAGGCCTCGGGGAATGAAGCTTTCTTT.

V is TRBV30 and J is TRBJ1-6, with TRBD1 as a possible D gene (6 bases). The V end lost 7 bases, the J end lost 1 base, and 8 bases lay between the germline ends. Germline assignment: CDR1 GTSNPN and CDR2 SVGIG (reference sequence). This CDR3 has 13 residues. CDR3 bases: TGTGCCTCTGGACAGTCCTATAATTCACCCCTCCACTTT. Translated, it gives CASGQSYNSPLHF.

The chain couples TRBV7-3 to TRBJ1-2, with 12 bases aligning to TRBD1. The CDR3 is 14 amino acids. CDR1 is SGHTA and CDR2 is FQGTGA in the germline V gene. J was trimmed by 6 bases and V by 4 bases; bases with no gene match: 3. CDR3 DNA: TGTGCCAGCAGCTCGGGACAGGGGGCGGATGGCTACACCTTC. This sequence encodes CASSSGQGADGYTF. The complete variable domain, with remaining parts taken from reference TRBV7-3 and TRBJ1-2, reads GAGVSQTPSNKVTEKGKYVELRCDPISGHTALYWYRQSLGQGPEFLIYFQGTGAADDSGLPNDRFFAVRPEGSVSTLKIQRTERGDSAVYLCASSSGQGADGYTFGSGTRLTVV.

CDR3 DNA sequence: TGCGCCAGCCGACTAGCGGGGGGGCGTGGCACAGATACGCAGTATTTT. Encoded protein: CASRLAGGRGTDTQYF. V is TRBV5-1 and J is TRBJ2-3; 14 nucleotides agree with TRBD2. With V trimmed by 7 bases and J by 1 base, 5 bases remained unmatched. The CDR3 is 16 residues long. Germline CDR1 is SGHRS and CDR2 is YFSETQ.

The gene calls are TRBV18 and TRBJ2-7; D is perhaps TRBD1 (6 bases). This CDR3 has 17 residues. CDR1 KGHSH and CDR2 LQKENI come from the germline V gene. Trimming took off 6 bases at V and 4 bases at J, with 25 bases between the two ends. The CDR3 is CASSHAGTQDGSYEQYF. The CDR3 coding sequence is TGTGCCAGCTCCCACGCCGGGACACAGGACGGTTCGTACGAGCAGTACTTC. The whole variable domain, filled in from reference TRBV18 and TRBJ2-7, reads NAGVMQNPRHLVRRRGQEARLRCSPMKGHSHVYWYRQLPEEGLKFMVYLQKENIIDESGMPKERFSAEFPKEGPSILRIQQVVRGDSAAYFCASSHAGTQDGSYEQYFGPGTRLTVT.

Only a few counts were recorded for this clone. J is TRBJ2-7 and V is TRBV29-1, with 7 bases aligning to TRBD2. The CDR3 extends over 14 amino acids. Germline V gene data show CDR1 as SQVTM and CDR2 as ANQGSEA. V shed 5 bases and J 5 bases; nucleotides not matched to a gene: 12. CDR3 protein: CSVSRPGEGHEQYF. The CDR3 DNA follows: TGCAGCGTTTCGCGACCCGGGGAGGGTCACGAGCAGTACTTC.

This chain links TRBV7-9 with TRBJ2-7; unclear D gene. There are 12 residues in the CDR3. V was cut by 5 bases and J by 3 bases, with 8 bases left in between. The germline gives CDR1 SEHNR, CDR2 FQNEAQ (reference sequence). The CDR3 coding sequence is TGTGCCAGCAGCGCGGTCCACTACGAGCAGTACTTC. Protein product: CASSAVHYEQYF. Drawing the rest from reference TRBV7-9 and TRBJ2-7, the complete variable domain is DTGVSQNPRHKITKRGQNVTFRCDPISEHNRLYWYRQTLGQGPEFLTYFQNEAQLEKSRLLSDRFSAERPKGSFSTLEIQRTEQGDSAMYLCASSAVHYEQYFGPGTRLTVT.

The chain is built from TRBV7-9 and TRBJ1-1; 7 nucleotides match TRBD1. The CDR3 sequence is 16 residues long. The germline CDR1 and CDR2 sequences are SEHNR and FQNEAQ (reference sequence). Trimming took 5 bases from V and 4 from J; bases not matched to a gene: 13. CDR3: CASSARQGLASTEAFF. The CDR3, as DNA: TGTGCCAGCAGCGCCCGACAGGGCTTGGCGTCCACTGAAGCTTTCTTT.

The chain employs TRBV28 and TRBJ2-2, with D maybe TRBD1 (5 bases). The CDR3 extends over 15 amino acids. Germline CDR1 MDHEN, CDR2 SYDVKM. Trimming left V 4 bases short and J 2 bases short, with 11 bases between. The CDR3 DNA reads TGTGCCAGCAGTTCGACAGTACCTAACACCGGGGAGCTGTTTTTT. Amino acids: CASSSTVPNTGELFF.

The table lists this clone with a count of one. CDR3 region: CASSQEKNIFLYGYTF. CDR3 in DNA: TGCGCCAGCAGCCAAGAGAAGAACATCTTTCTCTATGGCTACACCTTC. This chain uses TRBV4-1 with TRBJ1-2; D uncertain. Per germline, CDR1 MGHRA and CDR2 YSYEKL. This CDR3 contains 16 residues. V was shortened by 0 bases and J by 4 bases, with 15 bases between the two germline ends.

This clone has only one observation. This chain uses TRBV28 with TRBJ1-2, with D possibly being TRBD1 (6 bases). The length of the CDR3 is 15 residues. The V gene's germline CDR1 is MDHEN and CDR2 SYDVKM. Trimming removed 4 bases at V and 0 bases at J, with 12 bases between. Here the CDR3 reads CASSSRTATNYGYTF. CDR3 nucleotides: TGTGCCAGCAGTTCTCGGACAGCTACTAACTATGGCTACACCTTC.

This chain uses TRBV20-1 with TRBJ2-3; D not certain. There are 10 residues in the CDR3. Germline V gene lookup returns CDR1 DFQATT and CDR2 SNEGSKA (reference sequence). With 5 bases removed from V and 7 bases from J, the gap between germline ends came to 7 bases. The CDR3 nucleotides read TGCAGTGCTGGCCGTAATACGCAGTATTTT. This translates into CSAGRNTQYF.

The rearrangement joins TRBV6-6 to TRBJ1-4, with TRBD1 as a possible D gene (5 bases). Germline V lookup: CDR1 MNHNY, CDR2 SVGAGI (reference sequence). Trimming shortened V by 10 bases and J by 0 bases, and 12 bases separated the two germline ends. CDR3 length equals 14 residues. Here the CDR3 DNA reads TGTGCCACGCAGGGTCTTGCAACTAATGAAAAACTGTTTTTT. This gives the protein CATQGLATNEKLFF.

V and J are TRBV5-4 and TRBJ2-1, with TRBD2 identical over 7 bases. CDR3 size: 15 residues. V trimming: 3 bases; J trimming: 5 bases; junction bases outside the gene matches: 8. Germline V CDR1 and CDR2: SGHNT, YYREEE (reference sequence). The CDR3 DNA is TGTGCCAGCAGCTCCGGACTAGTTATTAACAATGAGCAGTTCTTC. Its protein product is CASSSGLVINNEQFF.

In its sample, this clone was seen a few times. J is TRBJ2-1 and V is TRBV10-3; D not resolved. Germline-derived CDR1 and CDR2 are ENHRY and SYGVKD. This CDR3 is built from 11 residues. V was pared by 10 bases and J by 5 bases, with 9 bases between. In DNA, the CDR3 is TGTGCCACCGTCCAGAACAATGAGCAGTTCTTC. Its protein is CATVQNNEQFF.

This clone showed up just once. The rearrangement uses TRBV19 and TRBJ2-2; 7 bases fit TRBD1. The CDR3 extends over 16 amino acids. V shed 4 bases, J shed 0 bases, and the junction held 5 bases outside the gene matches. The germline gives CDR1 LNHDA, CDR2 SQIVND (reference sequence). CDR3 nucleotide sequence: TGTGCCAGTAGTACTCGACAGGGTACGAACACCGGGGAGCTGTTTTTT. Amino acids: CASSTRQGTNTGELFF.

V usage is TRBV28 and J usage is TRBJ2-5, with 8 bases matching TRBD1. The ends lost 6 bases at V and 5 bases at J; junction bases unmatched: 8. The CDR3 covers 14 residues. From germline, CDR1 is MDHEN and CDR2 SYDVKM. CDR3: CASSYGQGWETQYF. As DNA, the CDR3 is TGTGCCAGCAGCTACGGACAGGGTTGGGAGACCCAGTACTTC.

V and J are TRBV19 and TRBJ2-2; a weak D match, TRBD2 (6 bases). This CDR3 region has 14 residues. V was shortened by 10 bases and J by 3 bases, with 15 bases between the two germline ends. Germline CDR1 reads LNHDA; CDR2 reads SQIVND (reference sequence). The CDR3 sequence: CATSWSGDTGELFF. The CDR3 bases are TGTGCCACCAGTTGGTCGGGGGACACCGGGGAGCTGTTTTTT.

This clone was picked up one time. The CDR3 loop is CASSPGGTKEKLFF. The CDR3 nucleotides are TGTGCCAGTAGTCCCGGGGGGACAAAGGAAAAACTGTTTTTT. The V call is TRBV19, the J call TRBJ1-4, with D perhaps matching TRBD1 (6 bases). CDR1 is LNHDA, CDR2 SQIVND, per germline (reference sequence). V lost 5 bases, J lost 8 bases, and 15 bases lay in between. The CDR3 consists of 14 residues.

This clone is a singleton in its sample. The chain combines TRBV30 with TRBJ1-5; possible D gene TRBD1, 5 bases. The V gene's germline CDR1 is GTSNPN and CDR2 SVGIG (reference sequence). The germline V and J ends were trimmed by 2 bases and 7 bases, with 15 bases remaining between them. This CDR3 is built from 14 residues. The CDR3 reads CAWSPRGGNQPQHF. The CDR3 DNA reads TGTGCCTGGAGTCCTCGGGGGGGAAACCAGCCCCAGCATTTT.

The chain employs TRBV10-3 and TRBJ1-5; D perhaps matches TRBD1 (5 bases). The CDR3 spans 13 residues. Trimming cost V 3 bases and J 6 bases, with 9 bases left between them. Germline V lookup: CDR1 ENHRY, CDR2 SYGVKD. Here the CDR3 reads CAISDGGIQPQHF. The DNA for the CDR3 is TGTGCCATCAGTGACGGGGGGATTCAGCCCCAGCATTTT.

V usage is TRBV12-5 and J usage is TRBJ2-2; D is uncertain. Germline assignment: CDR1 LGHNT and CDR2 FRNRAP. V lost 0 bases and J lost 1, with 9 bases in between. The CDR3 is 16 residues long. The CDR3 coding sequence is TGTGCTAGTGGTTTGGTACTCACGGGGAACACCGGGGAGCTGTTTTTT. This encodes CASGLVLTGNTGELFF.

The chain couples TRBV7-8 to TRBJ2-2; the match to TRBD2 covers 8 bases. Germline V gives CDR1 SGHVS, CDR2 FQNEAQ. V was pared by 3 bases and J by 7 bases, with 4 bases of the junction left unmatched. The length of the CDR3 is 14 residues. CDR3 in DNA: TGTGCCAGCAGCTTTGGACTAGCCGTCGGGGAGCTGTTTTTT. It is translated as CASSFGLAVGELFF. Using reference TRBV7-8 and TRBJ2-2 for the parts outside the CDR3, the full variable domain is GAGVSQSPRYKVAKRGQDVALRCDPISGHVSLFWYQQALGQGPEFLTYFQNEAQLDKSGLPSDRFFAERPEGSVSTLKIQRTQQEDSAVYLCASSFGLAVGELFFGEGSRLTVL.